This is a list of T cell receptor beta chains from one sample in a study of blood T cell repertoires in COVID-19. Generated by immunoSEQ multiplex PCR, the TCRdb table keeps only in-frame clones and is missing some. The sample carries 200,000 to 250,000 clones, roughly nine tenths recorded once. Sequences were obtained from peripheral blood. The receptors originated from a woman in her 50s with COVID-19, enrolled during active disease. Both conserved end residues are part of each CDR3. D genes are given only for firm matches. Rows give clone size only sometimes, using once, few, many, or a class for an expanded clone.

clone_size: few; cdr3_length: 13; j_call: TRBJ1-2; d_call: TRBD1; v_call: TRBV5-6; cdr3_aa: CASSLFRGYGYTF; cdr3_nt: TGTGCCAGCAGCTTGTTCAGGGGGTATGGCTACACCTTC
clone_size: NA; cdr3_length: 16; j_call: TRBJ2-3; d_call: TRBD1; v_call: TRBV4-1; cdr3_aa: CASASAGTGSTDTQYF; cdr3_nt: TGCGCCAGCGCGAGCGCCGGGACAGGGAGCACAGATACGCAGTATTTT
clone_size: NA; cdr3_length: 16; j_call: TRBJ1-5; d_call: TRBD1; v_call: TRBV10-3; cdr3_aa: CAISDPRTGYNQPQHF; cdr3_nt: TGTGCCATCAGTGATCCGAGGACAGGGTATAATCAGCCCCAGCATTTT
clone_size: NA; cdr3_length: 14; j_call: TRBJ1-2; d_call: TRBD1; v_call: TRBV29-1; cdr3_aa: CSVARDRGSGGYTF; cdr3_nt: TGCAGCGTCGCCCGGGACAGGGGTTCTGGTGGCTACACCTTC
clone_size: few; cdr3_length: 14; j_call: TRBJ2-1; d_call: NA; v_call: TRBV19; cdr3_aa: CASSMGTTRNEQFF; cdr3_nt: TGTGCCAGTAGTATGGGGACAACCCGGAATGAGCAGTTCTTC
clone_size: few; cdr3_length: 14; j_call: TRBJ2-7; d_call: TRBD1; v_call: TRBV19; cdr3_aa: CASSATGGIFEQYF; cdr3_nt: TGTGCCAGTAGCGCTACAGGGGGTATCTTCGAGCAGTACTTC
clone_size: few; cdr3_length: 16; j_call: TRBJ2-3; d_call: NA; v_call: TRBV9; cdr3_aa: CASSVGGGGWTDTQYF; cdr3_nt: TGTGCCAGCAGCGTAGGAGGGGGGGGATGGACAGATACGCAGTATTTT
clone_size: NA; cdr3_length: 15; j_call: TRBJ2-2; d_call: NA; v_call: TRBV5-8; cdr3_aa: CASSLGMTGRYELFF; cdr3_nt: TGTGCCAGCAGCTTGGGGATGACAGGTCGTTATGAGCTGTTTTTT
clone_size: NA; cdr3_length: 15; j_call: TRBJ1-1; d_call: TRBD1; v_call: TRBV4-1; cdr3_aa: CASSFREGADTEAFF; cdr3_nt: TGCGCCAGCAGCTTTCGAGAGGGGGCGGACACTGAAGCTTTCTTT
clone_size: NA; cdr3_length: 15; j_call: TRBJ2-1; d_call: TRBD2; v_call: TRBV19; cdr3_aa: CATSSGRGGGNEQFF; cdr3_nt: TGTGCCACCTCTTCCGGGCGGGGGGGCGGAAATGAGCAGTTCTTC
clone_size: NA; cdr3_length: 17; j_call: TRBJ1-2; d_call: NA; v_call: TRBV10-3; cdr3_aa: CAISGLDRRSIDGGYTF; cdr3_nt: TGTGCCATCAGCGGCCTAGACAGGCGGTCTATTGATGGGGGCTACACCTTC
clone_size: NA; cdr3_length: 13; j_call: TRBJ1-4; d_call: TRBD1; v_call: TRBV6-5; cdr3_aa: CASSNRGGEKLFF; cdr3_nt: TGTGCCAGCAGCAACAGGGGCGGGGAAAAACTGTTTTTT
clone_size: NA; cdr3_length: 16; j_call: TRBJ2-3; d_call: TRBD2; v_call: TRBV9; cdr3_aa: CASSPRLAGGTDTQYF; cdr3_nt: TGTGCCAGCAGCCCTAGACTAGCGGGGGGCACAGATACGCAGTATTTT
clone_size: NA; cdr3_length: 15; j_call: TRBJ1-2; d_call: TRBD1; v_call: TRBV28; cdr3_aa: CASTPRGGPNYGYTF; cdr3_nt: TGTGCCAGCACCCCTCGAGGGGGCCCTAACTATGGCTACACCTTC
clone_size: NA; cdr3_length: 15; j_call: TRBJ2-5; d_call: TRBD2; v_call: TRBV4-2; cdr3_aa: CASSQGLAGEETQYF; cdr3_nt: TGTGCCAGCAGCCAAGGTCTAGCGGGGGAAGAGACCCAGTACTTC
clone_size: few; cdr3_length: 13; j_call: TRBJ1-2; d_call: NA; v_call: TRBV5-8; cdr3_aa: CASSLTPSYGYTF; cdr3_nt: TGTGCCAGCAGCCTGACACCGTCCTATGGCTACACCTTC
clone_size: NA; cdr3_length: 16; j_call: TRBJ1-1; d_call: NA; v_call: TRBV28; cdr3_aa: CASSLRLAGRNTEAFF; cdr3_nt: TGTGCCAGCAGTTTACGACTCGCGGGCCGGAACACTGAAGCTTTCTTT
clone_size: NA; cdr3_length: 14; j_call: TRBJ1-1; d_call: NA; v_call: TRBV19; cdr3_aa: CASSITGPNTEAFF; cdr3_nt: TGTGCCAGTAGTATCACAGGACCGAACACTGAAGCTTTCTTT
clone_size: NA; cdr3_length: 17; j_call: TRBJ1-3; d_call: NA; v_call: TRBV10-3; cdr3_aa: CAISGPELGGSGNTIYF; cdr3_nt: TGTGCCATCAGTGGGCCTGAACTCGGGGGATCTGGAAACACCATATATTTT
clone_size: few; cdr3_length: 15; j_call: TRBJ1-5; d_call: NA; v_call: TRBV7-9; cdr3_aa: CASSMGRNSNQPQHF; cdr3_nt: TGTGCCAGCAGCATGGGGCGAAATAGCAATCAGCCCCAGCATTTT
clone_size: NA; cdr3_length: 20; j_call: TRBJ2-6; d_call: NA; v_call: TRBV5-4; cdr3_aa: CASSLEPHRVASPGANVLTF; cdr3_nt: TGTGCCAGCAGCTTGGAGCCACACAGGGTCGCAAGTCCTGGGGCCAACGTCCTGACTTTC
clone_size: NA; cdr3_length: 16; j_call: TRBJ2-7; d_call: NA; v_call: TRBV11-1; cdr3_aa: CASSLAQPGSSYEQYF; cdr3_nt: TGTGCCAGCAGCTTAGCGCAGCCGGGGTCCTCCTACGAGCAGTACTTC
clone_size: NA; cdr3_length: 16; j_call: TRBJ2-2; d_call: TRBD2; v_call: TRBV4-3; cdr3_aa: CASSSGLAMGTGELFF; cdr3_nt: TGCGCCAGCAGCTCCGGACTAGCGATGGGCACCGGGGAGCTGTTTTTT
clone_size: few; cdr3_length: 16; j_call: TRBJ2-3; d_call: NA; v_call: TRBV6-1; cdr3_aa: CASSEAKAGWADTQYF; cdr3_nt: TGTGCCAGCAGTGAAGCGAAGGCAGGGTGGGCAGATACGCAGTATTTT
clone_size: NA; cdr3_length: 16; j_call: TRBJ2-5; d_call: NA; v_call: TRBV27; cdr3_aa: CASTPVEAGVQETQYF; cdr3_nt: TGTGCCAGCACCCCGGTTGAAGCCGGAGTCCAAGAGACCCAGTACTTC
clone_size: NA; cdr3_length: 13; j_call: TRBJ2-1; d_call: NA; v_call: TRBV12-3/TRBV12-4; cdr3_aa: CASSLAIRDEQFF; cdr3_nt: TGTGCCAGCAGTTTAGCGATTAGAGATGAGCAGTTCTTC
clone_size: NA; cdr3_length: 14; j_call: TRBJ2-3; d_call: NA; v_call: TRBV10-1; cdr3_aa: CASSEMTGFDTQYF; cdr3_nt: TGCGCCAGCAGTGAGATGACAGGCTTTGATACGCAGTATTTT
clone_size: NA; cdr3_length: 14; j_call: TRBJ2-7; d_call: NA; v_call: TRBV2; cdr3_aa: CASSANSFIYEQYF; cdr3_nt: TGTGCCAGCAGTGCCAACAGTTTTATCTACGAGCAGTACTTC
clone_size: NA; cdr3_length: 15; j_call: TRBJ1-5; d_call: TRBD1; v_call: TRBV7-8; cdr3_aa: CASSPHRGGGQPQHF; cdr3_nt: TGTGCCAGCAGCCCACACAGGGGCGGTGGTCAGCCCCAGCATTTT
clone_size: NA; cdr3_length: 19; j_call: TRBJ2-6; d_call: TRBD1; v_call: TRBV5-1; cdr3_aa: CASSSQTGFGSSGANVLTF; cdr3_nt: TGCGCCAGCAGCTCCCAGACAGGGTTTGGTAGCTCTGGGGCCAACGTCCTGACTTTC
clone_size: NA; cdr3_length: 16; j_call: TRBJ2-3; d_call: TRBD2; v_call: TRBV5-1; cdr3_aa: CASSLSLAVVTDTQYF; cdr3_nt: TGCGCCAGCAGCTTGTCCCTAGCGGTTGTGACAGATACGCAGTATTTT
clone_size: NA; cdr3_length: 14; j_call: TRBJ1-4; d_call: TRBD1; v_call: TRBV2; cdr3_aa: CASRATGVGEKLFF; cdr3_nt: TGTGCCAGCAGAGCGACAGGGGTAGGCGAAAAACTGTTTTTT
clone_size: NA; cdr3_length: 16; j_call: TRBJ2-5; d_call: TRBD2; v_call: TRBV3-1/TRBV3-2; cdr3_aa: CASSQDLAGGPQTQYF; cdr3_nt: TGTGCCAGCAGCCAAGATCTGGCGGGGGGGCCGCAGACCCAGTACTTC
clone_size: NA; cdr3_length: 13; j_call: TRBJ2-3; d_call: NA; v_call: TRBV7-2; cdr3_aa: CASSWGEADTQYF; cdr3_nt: TGTGCCAGCAGCTGGGGGGAGGCAGATACGCAGTATTTT
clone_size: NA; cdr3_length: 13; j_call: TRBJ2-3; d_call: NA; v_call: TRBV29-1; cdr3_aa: CSVGDWGTDTQYF; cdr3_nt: TGCAGCGTCGGGGACTGGGGAACAGATACGCAGTATTTT
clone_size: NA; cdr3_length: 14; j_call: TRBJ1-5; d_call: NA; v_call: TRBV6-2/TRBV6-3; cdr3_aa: CASSFTRESGPQHF; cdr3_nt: TGTGCCAGCAGTTTCACACGGGAGAGCGGGCCCCAGCATTTT